The source of this T cell receptor (beta chain) is a study of blood T cell repertoires in COVID-19. V shed 1 base and J shed 3 bases, with 6 bases lying between them. The CDR3 covers 13 residues. Germline V lookup: CDR1 SGHNT, CDR2 YENEEA. Data came from immunoSEQ multiplex PCR; TCRdb stores just in-frame clones and leaves some out. Here the sample spans fewer than 70,000 clones, approximately 83% being singletons. This rearrangement joins TRBV11-3 to TRBJ1-1; D not certain. Sequencing used peripheral blood. The clonotype was recovered from a man aged 80 or over with acute or convalescent COVID-19. CDR3 sequence: CASSLGLYTEAFF. CDR3 sequence (DNA): TGTGCCAGCAGCTTAGGACTATACACTGAAGCTTTCTTT.